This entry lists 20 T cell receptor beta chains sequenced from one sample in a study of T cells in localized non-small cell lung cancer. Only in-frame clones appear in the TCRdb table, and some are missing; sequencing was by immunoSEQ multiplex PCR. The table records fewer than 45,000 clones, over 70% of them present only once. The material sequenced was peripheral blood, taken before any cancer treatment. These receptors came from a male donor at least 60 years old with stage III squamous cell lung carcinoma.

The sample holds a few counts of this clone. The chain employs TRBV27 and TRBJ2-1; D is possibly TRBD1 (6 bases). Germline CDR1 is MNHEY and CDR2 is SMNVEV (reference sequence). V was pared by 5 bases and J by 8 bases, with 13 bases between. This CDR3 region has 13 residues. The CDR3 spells CASSLNNRDEQFF. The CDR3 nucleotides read TGTGCCAGCAGTCTCAATAACAGGGATGAGCAGTTCTTC.

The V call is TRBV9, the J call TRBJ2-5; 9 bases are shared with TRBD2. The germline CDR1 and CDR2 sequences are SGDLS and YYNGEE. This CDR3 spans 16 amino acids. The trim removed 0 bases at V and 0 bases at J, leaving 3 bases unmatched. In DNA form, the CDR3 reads TGTGCCAGCAGCGTAGTAGCGGGGGCCTACCAAGAGACCCAGTACTTC. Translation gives CASSVVAGAYQETQYF.

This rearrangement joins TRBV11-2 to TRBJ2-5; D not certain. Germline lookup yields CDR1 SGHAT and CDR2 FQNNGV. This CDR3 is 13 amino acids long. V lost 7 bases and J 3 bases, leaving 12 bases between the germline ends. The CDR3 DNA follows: TGTGCCAGCACGTACTCGAGAAAAGAGACCCAGTACTTC. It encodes CASTYSRKETQYF.

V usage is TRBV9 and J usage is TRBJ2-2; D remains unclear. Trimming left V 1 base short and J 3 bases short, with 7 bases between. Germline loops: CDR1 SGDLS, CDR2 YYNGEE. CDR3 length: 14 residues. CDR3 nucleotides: TGTGCCAGCAGCGTAAAAGAACACACCGGGGAGCTGTTTTTT. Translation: CASSVKEHTGELFF.

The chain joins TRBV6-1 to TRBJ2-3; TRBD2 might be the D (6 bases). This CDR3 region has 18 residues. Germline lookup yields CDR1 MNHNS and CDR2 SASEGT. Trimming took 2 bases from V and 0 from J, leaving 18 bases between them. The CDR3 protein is CASSESAVSGGSTDTQYF. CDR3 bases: TGTGCCAGCAGTGAATCTGCGGTTAGCGGAGGTAGCACAGATACGCAGTATTTT.

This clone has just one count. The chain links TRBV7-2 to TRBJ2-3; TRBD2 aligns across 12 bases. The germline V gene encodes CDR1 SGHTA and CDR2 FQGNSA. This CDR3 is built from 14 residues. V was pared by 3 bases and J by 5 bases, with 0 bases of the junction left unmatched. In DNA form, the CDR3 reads TGTGCCAGCAGCTTGACTAGCGGGAGAGATACGCAGTATTTT. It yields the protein CASSLTSGRDTQYF.

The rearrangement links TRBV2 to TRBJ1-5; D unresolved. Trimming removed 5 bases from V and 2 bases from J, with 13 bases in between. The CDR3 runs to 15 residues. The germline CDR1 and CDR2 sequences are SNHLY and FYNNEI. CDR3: CASSPRGSGNQPQHF. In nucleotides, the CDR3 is TGTGCCAGCAGTCCCCGAGGCAGTGGCAATCAGCCCCAGCATTTT.

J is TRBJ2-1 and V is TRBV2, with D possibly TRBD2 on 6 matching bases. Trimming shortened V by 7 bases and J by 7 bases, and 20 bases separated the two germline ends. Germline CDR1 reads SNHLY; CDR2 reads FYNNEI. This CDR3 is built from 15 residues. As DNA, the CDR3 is TGTGCCAGCACAGTAAGAGGGGCGGGAAGGAATGAGCAGTTCTTC. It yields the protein CASTVRGAGRNEQFF.

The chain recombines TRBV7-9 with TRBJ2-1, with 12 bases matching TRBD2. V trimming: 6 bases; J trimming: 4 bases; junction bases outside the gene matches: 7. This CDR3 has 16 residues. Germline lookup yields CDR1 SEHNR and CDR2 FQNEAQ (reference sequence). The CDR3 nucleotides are TGTGCCAGCAGTCCTACTAGCGGGAGGCCTTACAATGAGCAGTTCTTC. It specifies CASSPTSGRPYNEQFF.

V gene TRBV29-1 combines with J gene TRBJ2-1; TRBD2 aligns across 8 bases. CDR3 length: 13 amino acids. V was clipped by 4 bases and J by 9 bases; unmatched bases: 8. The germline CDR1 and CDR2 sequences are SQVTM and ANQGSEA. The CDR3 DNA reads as TGCAGCGTTGCACTAGCGGTTTATTCTGAGCAGTTCTTC. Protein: CSVALAVYSEQFF.

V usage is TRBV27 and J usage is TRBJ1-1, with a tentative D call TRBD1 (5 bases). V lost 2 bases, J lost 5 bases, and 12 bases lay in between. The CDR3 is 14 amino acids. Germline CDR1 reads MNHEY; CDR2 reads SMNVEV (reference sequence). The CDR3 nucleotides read TGTGCCAGCAGTTTAGGGCGGGGGGGGACTGAAGCTTTCTTT. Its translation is CASSLGRGGTEAFF.

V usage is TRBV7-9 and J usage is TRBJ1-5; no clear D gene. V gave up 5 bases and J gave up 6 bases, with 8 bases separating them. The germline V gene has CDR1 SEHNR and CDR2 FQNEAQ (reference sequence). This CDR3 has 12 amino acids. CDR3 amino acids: CASSPSGQPQHF. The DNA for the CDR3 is TGTGCCAGCAGCCCATCGGGTCAGCCCCAGCATTTT.

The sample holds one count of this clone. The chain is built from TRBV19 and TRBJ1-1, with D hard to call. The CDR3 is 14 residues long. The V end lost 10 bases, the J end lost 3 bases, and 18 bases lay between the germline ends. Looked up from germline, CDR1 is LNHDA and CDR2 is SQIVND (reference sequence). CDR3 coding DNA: TGTGCCACCACCAGAAGGGCGTTCGACACTGAAGCTTTCTTT. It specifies CATTRRAFDTEAFF.

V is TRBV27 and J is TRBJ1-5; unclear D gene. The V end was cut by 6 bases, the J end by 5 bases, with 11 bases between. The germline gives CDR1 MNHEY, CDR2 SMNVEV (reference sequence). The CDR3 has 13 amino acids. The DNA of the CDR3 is TGTGCCAGCAGCCCCTACCCTTATCAGCCCCAGCATTTT. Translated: CASSPYPYQPQHF.

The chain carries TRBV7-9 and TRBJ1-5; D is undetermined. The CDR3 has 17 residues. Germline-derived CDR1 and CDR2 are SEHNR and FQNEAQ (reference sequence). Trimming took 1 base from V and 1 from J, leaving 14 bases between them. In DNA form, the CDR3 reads TGTGCCAGCAGCTTAGGACAAACGGGAAGCAGCAATCAGCCCCAGCATTTT. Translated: CASSLGQTGSSNQPQHF.

CDR3 residues: CASSLQGVGYGYTF. Here the CDR3 DNA reads TGCGCCAGCAGCTTGCAGGGAGTGGGCTATGGCTACACCTTC. The chain employs TRBV5-1 and TRBJ1-2, with a weak D call TRBD1 (5 bases). Germline loops: CDR1 SGHRS, CDR2 YFSETQ. CDR3 length: 14 residues. The V and J ends lost 1 base and 4 bases respectively, with 11 bases between them.

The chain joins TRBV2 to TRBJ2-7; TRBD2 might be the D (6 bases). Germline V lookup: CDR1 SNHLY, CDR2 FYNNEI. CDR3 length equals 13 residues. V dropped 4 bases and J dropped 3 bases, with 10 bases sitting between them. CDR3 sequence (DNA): TGTGCCAGCAGTGGCGGGACTCTCTACGAGCAGTACTTC. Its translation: CASSGGTLYEQYF.

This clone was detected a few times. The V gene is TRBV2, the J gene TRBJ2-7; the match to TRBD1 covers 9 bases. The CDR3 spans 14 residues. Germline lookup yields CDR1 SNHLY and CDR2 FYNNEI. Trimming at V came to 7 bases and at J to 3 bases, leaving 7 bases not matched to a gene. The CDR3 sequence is CASKPDRGLYEQYF. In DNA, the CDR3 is TGTGCCAGCAAGCCGGACAGGGGTCTCTACGAGCAGTACTTC.

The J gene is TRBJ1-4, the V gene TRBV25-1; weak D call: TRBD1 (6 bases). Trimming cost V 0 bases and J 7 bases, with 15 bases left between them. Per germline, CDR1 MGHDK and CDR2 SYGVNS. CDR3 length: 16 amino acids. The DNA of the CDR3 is TGTGCCAGCAGTGAATATCGGACGGGACAAACTGAAAAACTGTTTTTT. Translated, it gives CASSEYRTGQTEKLFF.

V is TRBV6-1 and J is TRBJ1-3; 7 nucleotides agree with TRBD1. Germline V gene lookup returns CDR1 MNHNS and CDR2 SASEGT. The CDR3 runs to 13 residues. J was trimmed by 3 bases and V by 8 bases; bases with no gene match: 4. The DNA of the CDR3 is TGTGCCAGCTTTCAGGGGGATGGAAACACCATATATTTT. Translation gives CASFQGDGNTIYF.